Following are 18 T cell receptor beta chains from one sample sequenced in a study of monozygotic twins with inflammatory bowel disease. One entry per CDR3 protein, without DNA, is what TCRdb gives after re-calling the 5' RACE reads. Listed are 150,000 to 200,000 distinct CDR3 sequences; 2.4% falls within the top ten. Sequenced: blood. All receptors come from a human donor with ulcerative colitis or Crohn's disease, or a healthy co-twin of an affected twin (not recorded which).

The chain combines TRBV5-1 with TRBJ1-1; TCRdb lists TRBD1, though no DNA is available to test this call. The CDR3 runs 16 residues. CDR1 is SGHRS and CDR2 is YFSETQ in the germline V gene. The CDR3 spells CASSYGSGNGDTEAFF.

This chain connects TRBV11-2 to TRBJ1-2. The length of the CDR3 is 13 residues. In germline, CDR1 is SGHAT, CDR2 FQNNGV. CDR3 region: CASSSASLYGYTF.

The rearrangement uses TRBV6-1 and TRBJ2-7; TCRdb gives TRBD2 as the D gene, but with no DNA this cannot be confirmed. The CDR3 is made up of 15 amino acids. The germline V gene encodes CDR1 MNHNS and CDR2 SASEGT. CDR3 region: CASKGGQTFYERQYF.

The gene calls are TRBV20-1 and TRBJ2-1; TCRdb reports TRBD1, a call that lacks DNA to check it against. CDR1 is DFQATT and CDR2 is SNEGSKA in the germline V gene (reference sequence). The CDR3 has 16 residues. Here the CDR3 reads CSANRQDRGDYNEQFF.

The chain uses TRBV5-5 and TRBJ2-5. The CDR3 contains 15 residues. CDR1 is SGHKS, CDR2 YYEKEE, per germline (reference sequence). The CDR3 protein is CASSLGPRDGETQYF.

This chain links TRBV19 with TRBJ1-6; TCRdb's D call of TRBD1 is untestable without DNA. Germline V gives CDR1 LNHDA, CDR2 SQIVND (reference sequence). The CDR3 is 14 amino acids. The CDR3 spells CASAYRGENSPLHF.

The rearrangement joins TRBV15 to TRBJ1-1. The CDR3 spans 13 residues. Germline-derived CDR1 and CDR2 are LNHNV and YYDKDF (reference sequence). CDR3 in amino acids: CATSRDLSTEAFF.

The rearrangement links TRBV4-1 to TRBJ1-5. Germline CDR1 MGHRA, CDR2 YSYEKL. The CDR3 has 14 residues. CDR3 in amino acids: CASSQDSDPFYQHF.

The genes are TRBV20-1 and TRBJ2-2. Germline assignment: CDR1 DFQATT and CDR2 SNEGSKA (reference sequence). The CDR3 contains 11 residues. CDR3: CSASSTGELFF.

The V and J genes are TRBV28 and TRBJ1-2. The CDR3 covers 12 residues. Germline loops: CDR1 MDHEN, CDR2 SYDVKM. CDR3 in amino acids: CASSFAAYGYTF.

The gene calls are TRBV5-1 and TRBJ2-7; checking the TCRdb D call of TRBD2 is not possible without DNA. This CDR3 is built from 14 residues. Germline loops: CDR1 SGHRS, CDR2 YFSETQ. The chain's CDR3 is CASSLSGSFYEQYF.

The V gene is TRBV20-1, the J gene TRBJ1-1. CDR3 length: 13 residues. Germline V gene data show CDR1 as DFQATT and CDR2 as SNEGSKA (reference sequence). CDR3 protein: CSARDPRNTEAFF.

The chain recombines TRBV20-1 with TRBJ2-7; TCRdb designates TRBD1, a call that cannot be tested without DNA. Looked up from germline, CDR1 is DFQATT and CDR2 is SNEGSKA (reference sequence). The CDR3 totals 15 residues. The CDR3 protein is CSATHRGGALDEQYF.

The J gene is TRBJ2-7, the V gene TRBV9; the D gene TCRdb calls, TRBD1, cannot be checked with no DNA. The length of the CDR3 is 14 residues. CDR1 is SGDLS and CDR2 is YYNGEE in the germline V gene. The CDR3 reads CASSIAQGRNEQYF.

The chain is built from TRBV20-1 and TRBJ1-5; TCRdb selects TRBD1, and the lack of DNA leaves this call unchecked. The CDR3 totals 15 residues. From germline, CDR1 is DFQATT and CDR2 SNEGSKA (reference sequence). The CDR3 protein is CSASGGTYSNQPQHF.

CDR3 protein: CASSLEGLSSYEQYF. This chain uses TRBV7-2 with TRBJ2-7; with no DNA, the TCRdb D assignment of TRBD1 cannot be verified. The CDR3 length is 15 residues. Germline loops: CDR1 SGHTA, CDR2 FQGNSA.

This chain connects TRBV11-2 to TRBJ1-2; TCRdb designates TRBD1, a call that cannot be tested without DNA. Germline values: CDR1 SGHAT, CDR2 FQNNGV. The CDR3 totals 18 residues. The CDR3 reads CASSPIRDRGPGGYGYTF. The full variable domain, with the rest looked up from reference TRBV11-2 and TRBJ1-2, is EAGVAQSPRYKIIEKRQSVAFWCNPISGHATLYWYQQILGQGPKLLIQFQNNGVVDDSQLPKDRFSAERLKGVDSTLKIQPAKLEDSAVYLCASSPIRDRGPGGYGYTFGSGTRLTVV.

The chain is built from TRBV28 and TRBJ2-3; there is no DNA to check the TCRdb D call of TRBD1. The length of the CDR3 is 14 residues. Germline CDR1 is MDHEN and CDR2 is SYDVKM. The CDR3 loop reads CASSLAGERDTQYF.